This T cell receptor (beta chain) was captured by sequencing in a study of sequential checkpoint blockade in melanoma. At the level of the study: Under 25 patients had tumor biopsies before treatment and at week 13.

Treatment here: randomized to nivolumab then ipilimumab (arm A) or the reverse (arm B). Profiled with immunoSEQ multiplex PCR; TCRdb holds only in-frame clones, not every one. The sample includes 35,000 to 40,000 clones, 32% of them seen just once. This CDR3 has 17 amino acids. Germline CDR1 is LNHNV and CDR2 is YYDKDF (reference sequence). Unmatched junction bases numbered 9, after V lost 0 bases and J lost 3 bases. The sequence was obtained from a human donor with melanoma. Sequencing used tumor tissue (inferred from file names), obtained from a patient given nivolumab and ipilimumab in sequence. The chain links TRBV15 to TRBJ1-2; TRBD1 agrees at 8 bases. CDR3 region: CATSRDYLDRGYYGYTF. CDR3 sequence (DNA): TGTGCCACCAGCAGAGATTATTTAGACAGGGGCTACTATGGCTACACCTTC.